This TCR beta chain appears in the sequencing data of a study of blood T cell repertoires in COVID-19. Study-wide background: From T cells, B-cell-depleted T cells, or PBMCs came the material, which was cDNA or gDNA.

CDR1 is LNHDA, CDR2 SQIVND, per germline (reference sequence). The length of the CDR3 is 12 residues. V was shortened by 6 bases and J by 7 bases, with 10 bases between the two germline ends. Patients of the Seattle cohort, enrolled during active infection, were followed longitudinally. As handled by the study authors: Using reference gene primer amplification, nucleated cell counts were estimated. The data were produced by immunoSEQ multiplex PCR, yet TCRdb's version contains in-frame clones alone and is incomplete. V and J calls and clone size are copied from that table; D and trimming were computed from the DNA. Among about 150,000 clones listed, approximately 85% were seen once.

The sequence was obtained from a woman aged 80 or older with COVID-19, enrolled during active disease. Sequenced input: peripheral blood. The chain has TRBV19 and TRBJ1-5; D uncertain. The CDR3 DNA is TGTGCCAGTAGACACCGAGGACAGCCCCAGCATTTT. It is translated as CASRHRGQPQHF.